These 26 T cell receptor beta chains were sequenced from one sample in a study of cytomegalovirus exposure and HLA in healthy donors. Produced via immunoSEQ multiplex PCR; TCRdb's table is partial and in-frame only. This table holds under 250,000 clones, around 90% found once. The specimen sequenced was PBMCs. The receptors shown here come from a woman younger than 30 in good health and CMV-seropositive.

This chain joins TRBV27 and TRBJ2-5; TRBD2 matches 9 bases. This CDR3 is built from 17 residues. From germline, CDR1 is MNHEY and CDR2 SMNVEV (reference sequence). J gave up 5 bases and V 5 bases, and 15 bases lay outside the gene matches. The CDR3 sequence: CASSGRPGLAGRETQYF. In nucleotides, the CDR3 is TGTGCCAGCAGTGGACGACCTGGCCTAGCGGGAAGGGAGACCCAGTACTTC.

This chain uses TRBV6-5 with TRBJ2-7; maybe TRBD2 (6 bases). The germline gives CDR1 MNHEY, CDR2 SVGAGI. The V and J ends lost 0 bases and 3 bases respectively, with 9 bases between them. This CDR3 spans 14 amino acids. The CDR3 nucleotides are TGTGCCAGCAGTTACTCGGGCGGGGACTACGAGCAGTACTTC. It is translated as CASSYSGGDYEQYF.

This chain uses TRBV6-1 with TRBJ2-5, with 8 bases matching TRBD2. With 1 base clipped from V and 1 base from J, the junction kept 14 bases outside the gene matches. The CDR3 contains 19 residues. The germline V gene encodes CDR1 MNHNS and CDR2 SASEGT. The DNA of the CDR3 is TGTGCCAGCAGTGAAGATAGCGGGATCGGCATATTCCTCCAAGAGACCCAGTACTTC. It translates to CASSEDSGIGIFLQETQYF.

This sequence joins TRBV28 and TRBJ1-1, with 10 bases aligning to TRBD1. V lost 5 bases, J lost 7 bases, and 13 bases stayed unmatched. The germline CDR1 and CDR2 sequences are MDHEN and SYDVKM. This CDR3 is 16 amino acids long. The CDR3 DNA reads as TGTGCCAGCAGTCCACCGGGACAGGGGTTCATTAGTGAAGCTTTCTTT. Its translation: CASSPPGQGFISEAFF.

The rearrangement joins TRBV4-1 to TRBJ2-1, with D perhaps matching TRBD2 (5 bases). Germline CDR1 reads MGHRA; CDR2 reads YSYEKL. The CDR3 is 20 residues long. V was pared by 4 bases and J by 4 bases, with 29 bases between. The CDR3 spells CASSPGLRGNRWRLYNEQFF. The CDR3 DNA follows: TGCGCCAGCAGCCCAGGACTCCGAGGTAATCGCTGGAGGCTTTACAATGAGCAGTTCTTC.

The V and J genes are TRBV5-4 and TRBJ2-7, with 7 positions matching TRBD2. Trimming at V came to 5 bases and at J to 3 bases, leaving 8 bases not matched to a gene. Germline CDR1 is SGHNT and CDR2 is YYREEE (reference sequence). This CDR3 region has 14 residues. CDR3 DNA sequence: TGTGCCAGCAGTTCTGATAGCGGGCTCTACGAGCAGTACTTC. Translation: CASSSDSGLYEQYF.

The gene calls are TRBV2 and TRBJ1-1; 9 bases are a match to TRBD1. Per germline, CDR1 SNHLY and CDR2 FYNNEI. This CDR3 comprises 13 residues. V gave up 8 bases and J gave up 3 bases; unmatched junction bases: 4. The CDR3 reads CASRTGDHTEAFF. The CDR3 DNA is TGTGCCAGCCGGACAGGGGATCACACTGAAGCTTTCTTT.

This clone was picked up one time. V is TRBV9 and J is TRBJ2-7; tentatively, D is TRBD2 (6 bases). The length of the CDR3 is 15 residues. The germline gives CDR1 SGDLS, CDR2 YYNGEE. V was cut by 6 bases and J by 5 bases, with 21 bases left in between. The CDR3 is CASNGGNSGGHEQYF. The CDR3 DNA reads as TGTGCCAGCAATGGGGGGAACAGCGGAGGCCACGAGCAGTACTTC.

The chain has TRBV6-5 and TRBJ1-3; TRBD1 matches 8 bases. This CDR3 comprises 13 residues. Trimming at V came to 6 bases and at J to 4 bases, leaving 2 bases not matched to a gene. The germline gives CDR1 MNHEY, CDR2 SVGAGI. This CDR3 is CASSRTGGNTIYF. For the CDR3, the DNA is TGTGCCAGCAGCCGGACAGGGGGAAACACCATATATTTT.

The chain couples TRBV6-6 to TRBJ2-5; perhaps TRBD2 as D (6 bases). The ends were cut back, 0 bases at V and 7 bases at J, with 15 bases in the middle. The CDR3 loop spans 15 amino acids. CDR1 MNHNY and CDR2 SVGAGI come from the germline V gene (reference sequence). The chain's CDR3 is CASSYSASATRTQYF. CDR3 DNA: TGTGCCAGCAGTTACTCGGCTAGCGCCACGCGGACCCAGTACTTC.

CDR3 residues: CASSLGQGIAKNIQYF. The CDR3 nucleotides are TGTGCCAGCAGCTTAGGACAGGGGATCGCCAAAAACATTCAGTACTTC. The chain combines TRBV7-9 with TRBJ2-4; TRBD1 matches at 8 bases. The V gene end was trimmed by 1 base and the J gene end by 1 base; junction bases not matched to a gene: 3. CDR1 and CDR2 (germline): SEHNR, FQNEAQ (reference sequence). This CDR3 comprises 16 residues. The full variable domain, rest sourced from reference TRBV7-9 and TRBJ2-4, is DTGVSQNPRHKITKRGQNVTFRCDPISEHNRLYWYRQTLGQGPEFLTYFQNEAQLEKSRLLSDRFSAERPKGSFSTLEIQRTEQGDSAMYLCASSLGQGIAKNIQYFGAGTRLSVL.

The rearrangement links TRBV7-7 to TRBJ2-5; D unresolved. CDR3 size: 13 residues. Germline CDR1 reads SSHAT; CDR2 reads FNYEAQ (reference sequence). The germline V and J ends were trimmed by 5 bases and 0 bases, with 7 bases remaining between them. CDR3 loop: CASSPDNQETQYF. In DNA, the CDR3 is TGTGCCAGCAGCCCCGACAACCAAGAGACCCAGTACTTC. The entire variable domain, with the rest obtained from reference TRBV7-7 and TRBJ2-5, is as follows: GAGVSQSPRYKVTKRGQDVTLRCDPISSHATLYWYQQALGQGPEFLTYFNYEAQPDKSGLPSDRFSAERPEGSISTLTIQRTEQRDSAMYRCASSPDNQETQYFGPGTRLLVL.

The chain combines TRBV15 with TRBJ2-5, with 7 bases identical to TRBD2. CDR1 and CDR2 from the germline V gene are LNHNV and YYDKDF (reference sequence). The V and J ends lost 3 bases and 5 bases, in that order; junction bases with no gene match: 6. This CDR3 has 14 residues. The CDR3 spells CATSSREGMETQYF. CDR3 coding DNA: TGTGCCACCAGCAGTAGGGAGGGAATGGAGACCCAGTACTTC.

The rearrangement uses TRBV7-8 and TRBJ2-1, with no clear D. Trimming took 1 base from V and 4 from J, leaving 11 bases between them. The CDR3 totals 15 residues. Germline V gene data show CDR1 as SGHVS and CDR2 as FQNEAQ. As DNA, the CDR3 is TGTGCCAGCAGCTTAGTGTGGTGGCCTTACAATGAGCAGTTCTTC. It translates to CASSLVWWPYNEQFF.

V and J are TRBV2 and TRBJ1-2; TRBD1 agrees at 8 bases. The J segment lost 7 bases and the V segment lost 6 bases, leaving 10 bases of the junction unmatched. The germline V gene has CDR1 SNHLY and CDR2 FYNNEI. The CDR3 totals 14 residues. CDR3 region: CASSGTGGVGGYTF. CDR3 sequence (DNA): TGTGCCAGCAGCGGGACAGGCGGAGTCGGTGGCTACACCTTC.

This clone was seen more than once but under ten times. V gene TRBV28 combines with J gene TRBJ1-4; 7 bases match TRBD1. The CDR3 runs to 13 residues. Germline V lookup: CDR1 MDHEN, CDR2 SYDVKM. V shed 5 bases, J shed 12 bases, and the junction held 9 bases outside the gene matches. The CDR3 DNA reads as TGTGCCAGCAGTCTGGGACAGCTCGCGGAACTGTTTTTT. Translated: CASSLGQLAELFF.

The chain employs TRBV10-1 and TRBJ1-3; D remains unclear. The V and J ends lost 4 bases and 1 base respectively, with 11 bases between them. Germline V CDR1 and CDR2: WNHNN, SYGVQD (reference sequence). The CDR3 runs 15 residues. CDR3 bases: TGCGCCAGCAGTGGCCCAGGCTCTTCTGGAAACACCATATATTTT. This gives the protein CASSGPGSSGNTIYF.

The chain employs TRBV10-2 and TRBJ2-7, with 8 bases fitting TRBD2. V lost 5 bases, J lost 4 bases, and 13 bases stayed unmatched. This CDR3 has 16 residues. From germline, CDR1 is WSHSY and CDR2 SAAADI. CDR3 loop: CASSHGLAGGAYEQYF. CDR3 DNA: TGCGCCAGCAGTCACGGACTAGCCGGAGGGGCGTACGAGCAGTACTTC.

The rearrangement links TRBV5-4 to TRBJ2-5; no clear D gene. V was trimmed by 1 base and J by 1 base, leaving 8 bases between them. The germline V gene has CDR1 SGHNT and CDR2 YYREEE (reference sequence). This CDR3 spans 14 amino acids. The CDR3 loop is CASSLFATQETQYF. The CDR3 region has the DNA TGTGCCAGCAGCTTGTTCGCTACCCAAGAGACCCAGTACTTC.

The chain links TRBV7-8 to TRBJ2-3; 11 nucleotides match TRBD2. This CDR3 is built from 15 residues. After removal of 5 bases from V and 3 bases from J, the junction contained 4 bases not matched to a gene. CDR1 and CDR2 from the germline V gene are SGHVS and FQNEAQ. CDR3 sequence: CASSHRLAGTDTQYF. CDR3 sequence (DNA): TGTGCCAGCAGCCATCGACTAGCGGGAACAGATACGCAGTATTTT.

This chain uses TRBV11-2 with TRBJ2-2, with D maybe TRBD2 (6 bases). V dropped 3 bases and J dropped 4 bases, with 9 bases sitting between them. Germline CDR1 reads SGHAT; CDR2 reads FQNNGV. The CDR3 has 14 amino acids. The chain's CDR3 is CASSLEGSTGELFF. The CDR3 DNA is TGTGCCAGCAGCTTGGAGGGCTCCACCGGGGAGCTGTTTTTT.

This sequence joins TRBV7-3 and TRBJ2-3; D call uncertain. This CDR3 is 15 amino acids long. V lost 5 bases and J 0 bases, leaving 12 bases between the germline ends. The germline V gene encodes CDR1 SGHTA and CDR2 FQGTGA. The CDR3 loop reads CASSPAPVSTDTQYF. The DNA for the CDR3 is TGTGCCAGCAGCCCCGCCCCGGTTAGCACAGATACGCAGTATTTT.

The J gene is TRBJ2-2, the V gene TRBV15; 8 positions agree with TRBD1. V trimming: 6 bases; J trimming: 3 bases; junction bases outside the gene matches: 18. The CDR3 consists of 19 residues. Germline CDR1 is LNHNV and CDR2 is YYDKDF (reference sequence). This chain's CDR3 is CATRETPGQARGDTGELFF. CDR3 in DNA: TGTGCCACCAGAGAGACACCGGGACAGGCGCGCGGTGACACCGGGGAGCTGTTTTTT.

This clone showed up just once. The genes are TRBV28 and TRBJ1-1; D is uncertain. The CDR3 extends over 11 amino acids. The V end lost 8 bases, the J end lost 5 bases, and 9 bases lay between the germline ends. Germline CDR1 is MDHEN and CDR2 is SYDVKM. For the CDR3, the DNA is TGTGCCAGCTCCCTCCGGACTGAAGCTTTCTTT. Amino acid sequence: CASSLRTEAFF.

As for this clone: Other DNA sequences in the same sample also yield this CDR3. The chain has TRBV5-6 and TRBJ1-5, with 7 bases fitting TRBD1. The V gene's germline CDR1 is SGHDT and CDR2 YYEEEE. Trimming at V came to 0 bases and at J to 1 base, leaving 4 bases not matched to a gene. This CDR3 spans 16 amino acids. This chain's CDR3 is CASSLGQGRSNQPQHF. The CDR3 DNA reads TGTGCCAGCAGCTTGGGACAGGGTAGGAGCAATCAGCCCCAGCATTTT.

Here the CDR3 DNA reads TGTGCCAGCAGTCACCCGACAGCATCGGGTACTGAAGCTTTCTTT. Its protein is CASSHPTASGTEAFF. The chain is built from TRBV27 and TRBJ1-1; possibly TRBD1 for D (5 bases). Germline V lookup: CDR1 MNHEY, CDR2 SMNVEV (reference sequence). The V end lost 5 bases, the J end lost 5 bases, and 18 bases lay between the germline ends. CDR3 size: 15 residues.